The next 26 T cell receptor beta chains were all read from a single sample in a study of blood T cells in healthy people across ages. PCR was performed a second time for roughly 7 to 11 cycles using a sample-barcoded 5' primer and a J-beta primer mix. TCRdb called the 5' RACE reads again in MiXCR, with one record for every CDR3 protein. This repertoire shows fewer than 950,000 distinct CDR3 sequences, around 36% found once; its top ten account for 13%. Sequencing was performed on blood. The receptors shown here come from a young man in good health.

The chain combines TRBV2 with TRBJ2-3, with a tentative D call TRBD2 (5 bases). The germline V gene has CDR1 SNHLY and CDR2 FYNNEI. Trimming removed 7 bases from V and 2 bases from J, with 10 bases in between. The CDR3 length is 13 residues. The CDR3 here is CASTEENTDTQYF. For the CDR3, the DNA is TGTGCCAGCACGGAGGAGAACACAGATACGCAGTATTTT.

This clonotype was counted ten times or more. An end of the junction does not agree with germline; a read error may underlie this. J is TRBJ1-1 and V is TRBV5-1, with D perhaps matching TRBD1 (5 bases). Germline assignment: CDR1 SGHRS and CDR2 YFSETQ. The CDR3 runs to 12 residues. The CDR3 bases are TGTGCCAGCAGTTTAGGGCAGGGCGAAGCTTTCTTT. It translates to CASSLGQGEAFF.

This clonotype has a handful of counts. V is TRBV5-5 and J is TRBJ2-1; D gene ambiguous. The J call is in doubt because the DNA end fits TRBJ2-7 better. Germline CDR1 is SGHKS and CDR2 is YYEKEE (reference sequence). The CDR3 covers 15 residues. This CDR3 reads CASSLEGFSYNEQYF. Written as DNA, the CDR3 is TGTGCCAGCAGCTTGGAAGGGTTTAGCTACAATGAGCAGTACTTC.

The chain couples TRBV11-3 to TRBJ2-2; D is unresolved. V was pared by 5 bases and J by 6 bases, with 19 bases between. The length of the CDR3 is 16 residues. Germline V gene data show CDR1 as SGHNT and CDR2 as YENEEA. In nucleotides, the CDR3 is TGTGCCAGCAGCCACTTCCCGTGGCCAGCACCCGGGGAGCTGTTTTTT. Protein: CASSHFPWPAPGELFF.

This chain uses TRBV27 with TRBJ1-6; TRBD1 aligns across 7 bases. The ends lost 5 bases at V and 9 bases at J; junction bases unmatched: 13. The CDR3 sequence is 16 residues long. The V gene's germline CDR1 is MNHEY and CDR2 SMNVEV (reference sequence). As DNA, the CDR3 is TGTGCCAGCAGTCGGACGACAGGGAAAAGGAGTTCACCCCTCCACTTT. Translating it yields CASSRTTGKRSSPLHF.

The V call is TRBV27, the J call TRBJ2-3, with a weak D call TRBD2 (6 bases). Germline V gene sequence: CDR1 MNHEY, CDR2 SMNVEV (reference sequence). The CDR3 has 13 amino acids. V lost 7 bases and J lost 4, with 12 bases in between. The CDR3 spells CASMPGVADTQYF. As DNA, the CDR3 is TGTGCCAGCATGCCGGGGGTGGCAGATACGCAGTATTTT.

V is TRBV12-3 or TRBV12-4 and J is TRBJ1-5, with 11 bases lining up with TRBD1. J was trimmed by 2 bases and V by 6 bases; bases with no gene match: 6. There are 16 residues in the CDR3. The CDR3 spells CASSRTGQGGNQPQHF. CDR3 nucleotide sequence: TGTGCCAGCAGCCGCACGGGACAGGGGGGCAATCAGCCCCAGCATTTT.

The J gene is TRBJ2-1, the V gene TRBV7-2, with D tentatively TRBD2 (5 bases). The CDR3 is 13 residues long. Trimming took 6 bases from V and 7 from J, leaving 13 bases between them. Germline V gene data show CDR1 as SGHTA and CDR2 as FQGNSA. The chain's CDR3 is CASRVGGGNEQFF. CDR3 DNA sequence: TGTGCCAGCAGAGTAGGTGGCGGGAATGAGCAGTTCTTC.

The chain couples TRBV7-2 to TRBJ2-1, with TRBD2 matching 13 bases. The CDR3 loop spans 20 amino acids. Germline V CDR1 and CDR2: SGHTA, FQGNSA. The V gene end was trimmed by 5 bases and the J gene end by 0 bases; junction bases not matched to a gene: 13. The CDR3 loop reads CASSGTGLAGSPSSYNEQFF. In nucleotides, the CDR3 is TGTGCCAGCAGCGGGACGGGACTAGCGGGGTCCCCGAGCTCCTACAATGAGCAGTTCTTC. The full variable domain, in which reference TRBV7-2 and TRBJ2-1 provide the parts outside the CDR3, is GAGVSQSPSNKVTEKGKDVELRCDPISGHTALYWYRQSLGQGLEFLIYFQGNSAPDKSGLPSDRFSAERTGGSVSTLTIQRTQQEDSAVYLCASSGTGLAGSPSSYNEQFFGPGTRLTVL.

J is TRBJ1-1 and V is TRBV6-6, with D maybe TRBD1 (6 bases). This CDR3 is 17 amino acids long. V gave up 3 bases and J gave up 0 bases, with 17 bases separating them. Per the germline V gene, CDR1 is MNHNY and CDR2 is SVGAGI (reference sequence). Here the CDR3 DNA reads TGTGCCAGCAGTTATTCGACAGGAAACGTCATGAACACTGAAGCTTTCTTT. This codes for CASSYSTGNVMNTEAFF.

On this clonotype itself: One base away lies a much larger clone, so this may be a sequencing read error. This chain connects TRBV28 to TRBJ1-2; D remains ambiguous. This CDR3 comprises 11 residues. The germline V gene has CDR1 MDHEN and CDR2 SYDVKM. Trimming cost V 7 bases and J 7 bases, with 10 bases left between them. DNA of the CDR3: TGTGCCAGCACCCAGGAGTGTGGCTACACCTTC. As protein: CASTQECGYTF.

The chain carries TRBV6-2 or TRBV6-3 and TRBJ2-5, with TRBD1 matching over 8 bases. CDR1 and CDR2 (germline): MNHEY, SVGEGT. V trimming: 2 bases; J trimming: 2 bases; junction bases outside the gene matches: 4. The length of the CDR3 is 15 residues. The CDR3 nucleotides are TGTGCCAGCAGTTACATGGGACAGGAACAAGAGACCCAGTACTTC. It yields the protein CASSYMGQEQETQYF.

Comment on this clonotype: A much larger clone lies a single base off, so this may be a read error. The genes are TRBV10-3 and TRBJ2-5, with D maybe TRBD1 (6 bases). The J call could be wrong; TRBJ2-7 is a better fit for the DNA end. Germline-derived CDR1 and CDR2 are ENHRY and SYGVKD. The CDR3 spans 12 residues. The CDR3 protein is CAISAKGVEQYF. In DNA form, the CDR3 reads TGTGCCATCAGTGCTAAGGGGGTCGAGCAGTACTTC.

The V gene is TRBV5-1, the J gene TRBJ1-6; a possible D gene is TRBD1 (5 bases). The V gene lost 0 bases and the J gene lost 12 bases, with 13 bases spanning the gap. This CDR3 is built from 14 residues. CDR1 SGHRS and CDR2 YFSETQ come from the germline V gene. CDR3 residues: CASSLGDLEGPLHF. CDR3 coding DNA: TGCGCCAGCAGCTTGGGGGACCTCGAGGGACCCCTCCACTTT.

The chain recombines TRBV12-3 or TRBV12-4 with TRBJ2-3; 7 positions agree with TRBD2. J gave up 0 bases and V 3 bases, and 18 bases lay outside the gene matches. The CDR3 is 20 amino acids. CDR3 bases: TGTGCCAGCAGTTTCAATTTAGGGACCAGCGGGATAACTAGCACAGATACGCAGTATTTT. This translates into CASSFNLGTSGITSTDTQYF.

The V call is TRBV4-2, the J call TRBJ1-2; 8 bases map to TRBD1. After removal of 5 bases from V and 4 bases from J, the junction contained 9 bases not matched to a gene. CDR1 is LGHNA, CDR2 YNFKEQ, per germline. The CDR3 spans 15 residues. CDR3 loop: CASSGRTGYFYGYTF. Written as DNA, the CDR3 is TGTGCCAGCAGCGGCAGGACAGGGTATTTCTATGGCTACACCTTC.

The V and J genes are TRBV5-1 and TRBJ2-5, with unresolved D. Germline CDR1 and CDR2: SGHRS and YFSETQ. Trimming pared 0 bases from V and 1 base from J, leaving 7 bases between. The CDR3 length is 14 residues. The CDR3 protein is CASSLVAAQETQYF. CDR3 in DNA: TGCGCCAGCAGCTTGGTGGCAGCCCAAGAGACCCAGTACTTC.

Only a few counts were recorded for this clonotype. The rearrangement links TRBV19 to TRBJ2-1; 7 bases agree with TRBD1. CDR3 length: 14 amino acids. CDR1 LNHDA and CDR2 SQIVND come from the germline V gene (reference sequence). With 6 bases clipped from V and 8 bases from J, the junction kept 10 bases outside the gene matches. The CDR3 bases are TGTGCCAGTAGCCCTCCGTGGACAGGAGATGAGCAGTTCTTC. Translation gives CASSPPWTGDEQFF.

The J gene is TRBJ1-3, the V gene TRBV7-2; 10 bases match TRBD1. The CDR3 sequence is 16 residues long. Trimming took 6 bases from V and 4 from J; bases not matched to a gene: 9. Germline values: CDR1 SGHTA, CDR2 FQGNSA. The CDR3, as DNA: TGTGCCAGCAGGCAGCGACAGGGGGCAGGAGGAAACACCATATATTTT. Amino acid sequence: CASRQRQGAGGNTIYF.

Concerning this clonotype: At one end, the junction sequence differs from germline, possibly due to a read error. The chain couples TRBV4-1 to TRBJ1-4; TRBD1 agrees at 8 bases. The CDR3 sequence is 18 residues long. CDR1 and CDR2 (germline): MGHRA, YSYEKL. Written as DNA, the CDR3 is TGCGCCGGCAGCCAAGTTATTCACAGGGGGAGACGCAATGAAAAACTGTTTTTT. It encodes CAGSQVIHRGRRNEKLFF.

V is TRBV12-5 and J is TRBJ2-1, with 8 bases matching TRBD2. Germline V gene sequence: CDR1 LGHNT, CDR2 FRNRAP. CDR3 length: 18 residues. Trimming removed 1 base from V and 8 bases from J; junction bases left unmatched: 16. Written as DNA, the CDR3 is TGTGCTAGTGGTTTGGGACCTAAGCGGGGGCCTCGAGTCGATGAGCAGTTCTTC. It yields the protein CASGLGPKRGPRVDEQFF.

The rearrangement uses TRBV21-1 and TRBJ2-6; TRBD1 reflects the table's D call only, with no check against the DNA. TRBV21-1 is an annotated pseudogene. This CDR3 has 16 residues. In nucleotides, the CDR3 is TGTGCCAGCAAGGTAGGGGTGAACTCTGGGGCCAACGTCCTGACTTTC. This gives the protein CASKVGVNSGANVLTF.

At least ten counts were recorded for this clonotype. V is TRBV6-2 or TRBV6-3 and J is TRBJ2-7, with no clear D. The CDR3 runs to 16 residues. Germline V gene data show CDR1 as MNHEY and CDR2 as SVGEGT. With 6 bases removed from V and 3 bases from J, the gap between germline ends came to 21 bases. The DNA for the CDR3 is TGTGCCAGCAGCTCGAATCCCCTCCGATCCTTCTACGAGCAGTACTTC. Its translation is CASSSNPLRSFYEQYF.

This clonotype was seen repeatedly, ten times or more. This chain connects TRBV12-3 or TRBV12-4 to TRBJ2-6; D unclear. The CDR3 is 14 residues long. The ends were cut back, 6 bases at V and 0 bases at J, with 6 bases in the middle. The CDR3 DNA is TGTGCCAGCAGAAGGAGCTCTGGGGCCAACGTCCTGACTTTC. Its translation is CASRRSSGANVLTF.

The chain carries TRBV12-3 or TRBV12-4 and TRBJ2-7; 8 bases line up with TRBD2. The CDR3 runs to 13 residues. Losses at the gene ends were 5 bases for V and 7 bases for J; bases not matched to a gene: 7. As DNA, the CDR3 is TGTGCCAGCAGTACGGGACTAGATAATGAGCAGTACTTC. Protein: CASSTGLDNEQYF.

This clonotype came up a few times. The chain carries TRBV19 and TRBJ2-4, with D perhaps given as TRBD1 or TRBD2 (5 bases each). The CDR3 is 14 amino acids. The V and J ends lost 3 bases and 4 bases respectively, with 10 bases between them. Germline V gene data show CDR1 as LNHDA and CDR2 as SQIVND (reference sequence). The CDR3 nucleotides read TGTGCCAGTAGTATGGGGACGAATAAAAACATTCAGTACTTC. Protein: CASSMGTNKNIQYF.